This is a list of T cell receptor beta chains from one sample in a study of OX40 agonist ivuxolimab in advanced cancers. TCRdb's table, derived via immunoSEQ multiplex PCR, lists solely in-frame clones and lacks some. This sample has tens of thousands of clones, with around 86% found just once. The sample was CD4+ or CD8+ T cells sorted from blood, taken in a trial of the OX40 agonist ivuxolimab. These receptors all come from an adult with an advanced solid tumor such as melanoma, head and neck, liver or kidney cancer. Both conserved end residues are part of each CDR3. A D gene is named only where the DNA matches it firmly. For some rows the clone size is stated as once, few or many, or as a class when expanded; others skip it.

abundance	v_gene	j_gene	d_gene	CDR3aa	CDR3nt
-	TRBV2	TRBJ2-7	TRBD2	CASRSPSGSPSYEQYF	TGTGCCAGCAGGAGCCCTAGCGGGTCCCCCTCCTACGAGCAGTACTTC
-	TRBV20-1	TRBJ1-4	-	CSAGYNEKLFF	TGCAGTGCAGGATACAATGAAAAACTGTTTTTT
-	TRBV18	TRBJ2-1	-	CASSPRRGGVNEQFF	TGTGCCAGCTCACCACGGAGGGGGGGGGTCAATGAGCAGTTCTTC
-	TRBV30	TRBJ2-1	-	CAWSRGSSYNEQFF	TGTGCCTGGAGTAGGGGGAGCTCCTACAATGAGCAGTTCTTC
-	TRBV19	TRBJ1-1	-	CASSPRLNTEAFF	TGTGCCAGTAGCCCCCGGTTGAACACTGAAGCTTTCTTT
once	TRBV2	TRBJ1-5	-	CASSFDSYSNQPQHF	TGTGCCAGCAGCTTTGACAGTTATAGCAATCAGCCCCAGCATTTT
-	TRBV27	TRBJ2-5	-	CASSSLGTIGETQYF	TGTGCCAGCAGTTCTCTAGGGACCATAGGAGAGACCCAGTACTTC
few	TRBV5-5	TRBJ1-2	-	CASSLRGRGNYGYTF	TGTGCCAGCAGCTTGCGGGGGCGCGGTAACTATGGCTACACCTTC
once	TRBV28	TRBJ2-5	-	CASRPTGPEETQYF	TGTGCCAGCAGACCTACAGGGCCAGAGGAGACCCAGTACTTC
-	TRBV18	TRBJ2-5	-	CASSPPGVETQYF	TGTGCCAGCTCACCACCCGGCGTGGAGACCCAGTACTTC
-	TRBV27	TRBJ2-5	-	CASSLEAGVEIQYF	TGTGCCAGCAGTTTGGAGGCAGGTGTGGAGATCCAGTACTTC
-	TRBV6-1	TRBJ2-7	-	CASSEGPGRTYEQYF	TGTGCCAGCAGTGAAGGGCCAGGCAGAACTTACGAGCAGTACTTC